Given below is one TCR beta chain in context. The antigen remains unidentified. CD8 cells regarded as naive lacked CD45RO, were positively chosen for CCR7, and omitted terminally differentiated effector memory CD45RA+ cells. The sample is drawn from a study of shared clonotypes between healthy human individuals. Study observations and caveats: Estimated richness values were generally larger in naive subsets than in memory subsets. What rarefaction showed was incomplete sorted-subset sequencing despite large depth. Limited genetic and exposure-history diversity came from having few donors.

Template for every sorted-subset replicate PCR totaled around 200 ng DNA, tens of thousands of T cell genomes. Some clones are missing from TCRdb's copy, which holds only in-frame ones; the method was immunoSEQ multiplex PCR. This sample yields about 2 million clones, of which about 95% are seen a single time; roughly 1% belongs to the top ten. The CDR3 spans 14 residues. The V gene's germline CDR1 is MNHNY and CDR2 SVGAGI (reference sequence). Trimming pared 3 bases from V and 3 bases from J, leaving 11 bases between. The clonotype comes from a man aged 18 to 29 in good health. The chain carries TRBV6-6 and TRBJ2-5, with a weak D call TRBD2 (6 bases). Sequences were obtained from naive CD8+ T cells sorted from blood. The DNA of the CDR3 is TGTGCCAGCAGTTATTTCGTAGCGGAAGAGACCCAGTACTTC. It codes for CASSYFVAEETQYF.